This T cell receptor (beta chain) emerged from a study of blood T cell repertoires in COVID-19. Study-level information: Collection of acute and convalescent COVID-19 samples took place in the United States, Italy and Spain. PBMCs, B-cell-depleted T cells, or T cells provided the cDNA or gDNA that made up the material.

CDR3 length: 15 residues. Germline V gene sequence: CDR1 SGDLS, CDR2 YYNGEE. V lost 0 bases and J lost 10; bases outside the gene matches: 6. In the source study's methods: From reference gene primer amplification, estimates of nucleated cell counts were derived. Sequenced by immunoSEQ multiplex PCR; TCRdb stores in-frame clones only, minus some. That table furnishes V, J and clone size, whereas the DNA furnished D and trimming. Found here are about 280,000 clones, about 90% of them singletons; the top ten hold over 9%. Seattle researchers signed up patients amid active infection and tracked them longitudinally.

The clonotype originates from a woman in her thirties with COVID-19, enrolled during active disease. The V gene is TRBV9, the J gene TRBJ1-6; 8 nucleotides agree with TRBD1. Material for sequencing was peripheral blood. The CDR3 DNA follows: TGTGCCAGCAGCGTAGGAGGACAGGGTGGATCACCCCTCCACTTT. It translates to CASSVGGQGGSPLHF.